These 13 T cell receptor beta chains were sequenced from one sample in a study of regulatory T cells in long-lasting Graves disease. With iRepertoire HTBI primers and Arm-PCR of CDR3 regions, TCR beta libraries were built. TCRdb reprocessed the multiplex PCR reads with MiXCR, giving one entry per CDR3 protein. Of 500,000 to 800,000 distinct CDR3 sequences in the sample, about 32% were seen once. The time point was: persistent/refractory GD, antithyroid drugs over 5 years with positive TRAb. The TCR library was made from RNA extracted from PBMCs. Specimen: peripheral blood mononuclear cells (PBMCs), collected when the disease was refractory, from a patient treated with antithyroid drugs. The receptor set was obtained from a female donor with Graves disease.

This chain links TRBV28 with TRBJ2-5, with 7 nucleotides matching TRBD1. The CDR3 is 15 residues long. Trimming cost V 3 bases and J 1 base; bases outside gene matches: 5. Germline CDR1 reads MDHEN; CDR2 reads SYDVKM. The CDR3 nucleotides are TGTGCCAGCAGTTTCCTAGGGGGCCCCCAAGAGACCCAGTACTTC. Translating it yields CASSFLGGPQETQYF.

V is TRBV20-1 and J is TRBJ1-2; no clear D gene. The CDR3 sequence is 11 residues long. Germline assignment: CDR1 DFQATT and CDR2 SNEGSKA (reference sequence). The V and J ends lost 5 bases and 8 bases respectively, with 12 bases between them. The CDR3, as DNA: TGCAGTGCTCGGTCCGGCGACGGCTACACCTTC. Protein product: CSARSGDGYTF.

A few counts support this clonotype. The genes are TRBV6-1 and TRBJ2-4; a weak D match, TRBD2 (6 bases). The CDR3 consists of 16 residues. The V gene lost 2 bases and the J gene lost 7 bases, with 18 bases spanning the gap. Per the germline V gene, CDR1 is MNHNS and CDR2 is SASEGT. The CDR3 DNA sequence: TGTGCCAGCAGTGAAAAGTCCGGAGGGGCCGGGAACATTCAGTACTTC. This sequence encodes CASSEKSGGAGNIQYF.

CDR3 in DNA: TGTGCCAGCAGTTTCTCGGGAGAGGGAGATACGCAGTATTTT. Translation gives CASSFSGEGDTQYF. The chain recombines TRBV7-3 with TRBJ2-3; D possibly corresponds to TRBD2 (6 bases). The CDR3 has 14 amino acids. V was clipped by 6 bases and J by 5 bases, with 15 bases between them. Germline CDR1 is SGHTA and CDR2 is FQGTGA.

This clonotype was observed a handful of times. The chain combines TRBV19 with TRBJ1-2, with D possibly being TRBD1 (6 bases). V dropped 5 bases and J dropped 8 bases, with 21 bases sitting between them. The CDR3 contains 15 residues. Germline V gene data show CDR1 as LNHDA and CDR2 as SQIVND (reference sequence). The DNA for the CDR3 is TGTGCCAGTAGTGCCTCCGGGACATCACCAGGGGGCTACACCTTC. Residues: CASSASGTSPGGYTF.

This chain connects TRBV6-4 to TRBJ1-2; 9 bases are a match to TRBD1. The V segment lost 4 bases and the J segment 8 bases; nucleotides outside the gene matches: 11. Looked up from germline, CDR1 is MRHNA and CDR2 is SNTAGT. CDR3 size: 15 residues. The CDR3 DNA reads TGTGCCAGCAGTGTAGGGACAGGGCCCGCTGTGGGCTACACCTTC. It is translated as CASSVGTGPAVGYTF.

The rearrangement links TRBV7-2 to TRBJ1-2, with D perhaps matching TRBD1 (6 bases). V was shortened by 1 base and J by 7 bases, with 10 bases between the two germline ends. This CDR3 contains 13 residues. The germline V gene has CDR1 SGHTA and CDR2 FQGNSA. The CDR3 reads CASSLDRASGYTF. In DNA form, the CDR3 reads TGTGCCAGCAGCTTAGACAGGGCTTCTGGCTACACCTTC.

This clonotype was seen only a few times. This rearrangement joins TRBV20-1 to TRBJ1-1; 7 nucleotides align to TRBD1. The CDR3 has 13 residues. Germline V lookup: CDR1 DFQATT, CDR2 SNEGSKA (reference sequence). The CDR3 loop reads CGGQVGWNTEAFF. The CDR3 region has the DNA TGCGGAGGACAGGTTGGTTGGAACACTGAAGCTTTCTTT.

This clonotype occurred once. The chain joins TRBV7-9 to TRBJ2-7; unclear D gene. Germline CDR1 and CDR2: SEHNR and FQNEAQ (reference sequence). The V end lost 5 bases, the J end lost 3 bases, and 8 bases lay between the germline ends. The length of the CDR3 is 12 residues. In nucleotides, the CDR3 is TGTGCCAGCAGCCCTTTGGTCTACGAGCAGTACTTC. Translating it yields CASSPLVYEQYF. Looking up the rest from reference TRBV7-9 and TRBJ2-7 gives the full variable domain: DTGVSQNPRHKITKRGQNVTFRCDPISEHNRLYWYRQTLGQGPEFLTYFQNEAQLEKSRLLSDRFSAERPKGSFSTLEIQRTEQGDSAMYLCASSPLVYEQYFGPGTRLTVT.

This clonotype came up a few times. The chain carries TRBV5-1 and TRBJ2-2; TRBD2 might be the D (6 bases). Per the germline V gene, CDR1 is SGHRS and CDR2 is YFSETQ. This CDR3 region has 16 residues. With 2 bases removed from V and 5 bases from J, the gap between germline ends came to 16 bases. The CDR3 bases are TGCGCCAGCAGCTTCCGGGACGGGAGATTTACCGGGGAGCTGTTTTTT. Translating gives CASSFRDGRFTGELFF.

The rearrangement links TRBV20-1 to TRBJ1-5, with 11 bases lining up with TRBD1. The CDR3 has 15 residues. V gave up 6 bases and J gave up 2 bases; unmatched junction bases: 6. Germline CDR1 and CDR2: DFQATT and SNEGSKA (reference sequence). The CDR3 DNA follows: TGCAGTGCCGCGGGACAGGGGGAAGGCAATCAGCCCCAGCATTTT. Its protein product is CSAAGQGEGNQPQHF.

This clonotype has a handful of counts. The chain carries TRBV19 and TRBJ1-5, with D maybe TRBD1 (5 bases). Germline-derived CDR1 and CDR2 are LNHDA and SQIVND (reference sequence). Trimming cost V 6 bases and J 4 bases, with 19 bases left between them. This CDR3 comprises 16 residues. The CDR3 coding sequence is TGTGCCAGTAGAAACTTCCGGGACGGACGAAATCAGCCCCAGCATTTT. It is translated as CASRNFRDGRNQPQHF.

V is TRBV13 and J is TRBJ1-6, with no clear D. This CDR3 is built from 14 residues. V dropped 3 bases and J dropped 0 bases, with 3 bases sitting between them. Germline CDR1 reads PRHDT; CDR2 reads FYEKMQ (reference sequence). CDR3 amino acids: CASSFGSYNSPLHF. The DNA of the CDR3 is TGTGCCAGCAGCTTCGGCTCCTATAATTCACCCCTCCACTTT.